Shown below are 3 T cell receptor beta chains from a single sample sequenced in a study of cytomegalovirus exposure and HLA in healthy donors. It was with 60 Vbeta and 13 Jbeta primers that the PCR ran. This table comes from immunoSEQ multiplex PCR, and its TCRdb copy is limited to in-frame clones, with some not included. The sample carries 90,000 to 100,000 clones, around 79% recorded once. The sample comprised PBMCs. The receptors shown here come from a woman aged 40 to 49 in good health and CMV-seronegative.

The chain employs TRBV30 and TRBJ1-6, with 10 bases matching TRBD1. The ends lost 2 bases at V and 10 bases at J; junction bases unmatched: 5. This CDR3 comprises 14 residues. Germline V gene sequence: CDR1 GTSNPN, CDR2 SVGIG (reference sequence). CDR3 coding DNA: TGTGCCTGGAGTAGGGGGACAGGGGTCTCACCCCTCCACTTT. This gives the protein CAWSRGTGVSPLHF.

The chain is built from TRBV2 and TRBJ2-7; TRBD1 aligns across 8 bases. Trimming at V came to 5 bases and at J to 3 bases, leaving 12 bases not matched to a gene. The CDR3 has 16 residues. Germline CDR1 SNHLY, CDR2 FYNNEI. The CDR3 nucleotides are TGTGCCAGCAGTTTCCCACCTTGGACAGGGTTCTACGAGCAGTACTTC. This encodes CASSFPPWTGFYEQYF.

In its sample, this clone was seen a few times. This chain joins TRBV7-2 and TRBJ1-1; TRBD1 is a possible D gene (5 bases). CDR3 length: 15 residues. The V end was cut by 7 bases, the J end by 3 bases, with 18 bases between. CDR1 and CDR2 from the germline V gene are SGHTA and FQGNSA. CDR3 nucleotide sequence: TGTGCCAGCACCCAAGTTGGGGGGTCGGACACTGAAGCTTTCTTT. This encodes CASTQVGGSDTEAFF.